These 24 T cell receptor beta chains were sequenced from one sample in a study of cytomegalovirus exposure and HLA in healthy donors. Both 60 Vbeta primers and 13 Jbeta primers went into the PCR. Repertoires were generated with immunoSEQ multiplex PCR, while TCRdb's copy carries only in-frame clones and drops some. The sample has 150,000 to 200,000 clones; approximately 82% are singletons. Material for sequencing was PBMCs. These TCRs come from a male donor in good health and CMV-seronegative.

V is TRBV5-4 and J is TRBJ2-1; D is unclear. V was cut by 0 bases and J by 6 bases, with 7 bases left in between. Germline loops: CDR1 SGHNT, CDR2 YYREEE (reference sequence). The CDR3 consists of 13 residues. The CDR3 DNA follows: TGTGCCAGCAGCTTGGAAGCCCTCAATGAGCAGTTCTTC. This translates into CASSLEALNEQFF. Full variable domain (missing parts from reference TRBV5-4 and TRBJ2-1): ETGVTQSPTHLIKTRGQQVTLRCSSQSGHNTVSWYQQALGQGPQFIFQYYREEENGRGNFPPRFSGLQFPNYSSELNVNALELDDSALYLCASSLEALNEQFFGPGTRLTVL.

The V and J genes are TRBV4-1 and TRBJ1-2, with D unresolved. V was cut by 1 base and J by 2 bases, with 20 bases left in between. The CDR3 totals 18 residues. Germline V CDR1 and CDR2: MGHRA, YSYEKL. The CDR3 here is CASSQVQMEGRSNYGYTF. Here the CDR3 DNA reads TGCGCCAGCAGCCAAGTCCAAATGGAGGGAAGGTCCAACTATGGCTACACCTTC.

J is TRBJ2-5 and V is TRBV2; tentative D call: TRBD2 (6 bases). CDR3 length: 14 amino acids. Germline V gene sequence: CDR1 SNHLY, CDR2 FYNNEI. V gave up 10 bases and J gave up 4 bases, with 19 bases separating them. The CDR3 region has the DNA TGTGCCACCGACGGGAATGGGGGAGGAGAGACCCAGTACTTC. This codes for CATDGNGGGETQYF. The full variable domain, completed using reference TRBV2 and TRBJ2-5, is EPEVTQTPSHQVTQMGQEVILRCVPISNHLYFYWYRQILGQKVEFLVSFYNNEISEKSEIFDDQFSVERPDGSNFTLKIRSTKLEDSAMYFCATDGNGGGETQYFGPGTRLLVL.

The chain has TRBV5-1 and TRBJ2-5; D gene uncertain. The end of the DNA is better explained by TRBJ2-7, so the J call may be wrong. Germline V gives CDR1 SGHRS, CDR2 YFSETQ. CDR3 length: 15 residues. The CDR3: CASSDRGEVAYEQYF. The CDR3 nucleotides read TGCGCCAGCAGCGACCGCGGAGAGGTCGCCTACGAGCAGTACTTC.

The J gene is TRBJ1-1, the V gene TRBV9; 10 bases fit TRBD1. Germline V gene data show CDR1 as SGDLS and CDR2 as YYNGEE. The CDR3 contains 16 residues. V shed 5 bases and J 7 bases; nucleotides not matched to a gene: 14. CDR3 region: CASSRQGASPAYEAFF. In nucleotides, the CDR3 is TGTGCCAGCAGTCGACAGGGGGCGAGCCCAGCCTATGAAGCTTTCTTT. The variable domain in full, completed from reference TRBV9 and TRBJ1-1, reads DSGVTQTPKHLITATGQRVTLRCSPRSGDLSVYWYQQSLDQGLQFLIQYYNGEERAKGNILERFSAQQFPDLHSELNLSSLELGDSALYFCASSRQGASPAYEAFFGQGTRLTVV.

This clone was counted between two and nine times. V and J are TRBV6-6 and TRBJ1-5; 7 positions match TRBD1. Looked up from germline, CDR1 is MNHNY and CDR2 is SVGAGI (reference sequence). CDR3 size: 14 residues. The ends lost 8 bases at V and 7 bases at J; junction bases unmatched: 11. The CDR3 DNA sequence: TGTGCCAGCGTGGGACAGAGCGTCAGGCAGCCCCAGCATTTT. This encodes CASVGQSVRQPQHF.

The V gene is TRBV7-2, the J gene TRBJ2-1; D may be TRBD2 (6 bases). V was cut by 6 bases and J by 2 bases, with 14 bases left in between. The CDR3 is made up of 15 amino acids. Germline V CDR1 and CDR2: SGHTA, FQGNSA. CDR3: CASREPGLAYNEQFF. The CDR3 DNA reads TGTGCCAGCAGGGAACCGGGACTCGCCTACAATGAGCAGTTCTTC. Based on the CDR3 plus reference TRBV7-2 and TRBJ2-1, the full variable domain is GAGVSQSPSNKVTEKGKDVELRCDPISGHTALYWYRQSLGQGLEFLIYFQGNSAPDKSGLPSDRFSAERTGGSVSTLTIQRTQQEDSAVYLCASREPGLAYNEQFFGPGTRLTVL.

This clone was seen a single time. The genes are TRBV9 and TRBJ1-1, with 7 bases identical to TRBD1. The length of the CDR3 is 16 residues. The V gene end was trimmed by 0 bases and the J gene end by 2 bases; junction bases not matched to a gene: 7. Germline V gene lookup returns CDR1 SGDLS and CDR2 YYNGEE. Here the CDR3 DNA reads TGTGCCAGCAGCGTAGTGCAGGGGGTTGCTAACACTGAAGCTTTCTTT. The encoded protein is CASSVVQGVANTEAFF.

The chain combines TRBV7-9 with TRBJ1-2, with D hard to call. The V end lost 7 bases, the J end lost 0 bases, and 6 bases lay between the germline ends. Germline loops: CDR1 SEHNR, CDR2 FQNEAQ (reference sequence). The CDR3 runs 12 residues. This CDR3 is CASTYTNYGYTF. The CDR3 DNA is TGTGCCAGCACATACACTAACTATGGCTACACCTTC.

The genes are TRBV4-2 and TRBJ2-2; 12 bases fit TRBD2. The CDR3 is made up of 18 amino acids. The germline gives CDR1 LGHNA, CDR2 YNFKEQ. With V trimmed by 4 bases and J by 0 bases, 6 bases remained unmatched. CDR3 region: CASSPRTSGTSNTGELFF. The DNA for the CDR3 is TGTGCCAGCAGCCCTCGGACTAGCGGGACCTCGAACACCGGGGAGCTGTTTTTT.

The chain joins TRBV7-2 to TRBJ1-1; D gene ambiguous. There are 13 residues in the CDR3. CDR1 SGHTA and CDR2 FQGNSA come from the germline V gene. V was shortened by 5 bases and J by 4 bases, with 11 bases between the two germline ends. The CDR3, as DNA: TGTGCCAGCAGCCTCAGTCGCGGCACTGAAGCTTTCTTT. This codes for CASSLSRGTEAFF.

The V and J genes are TRBV6-7 and TRBJ2-7; the D gene is possibly TRBD1 (6 bases). TRBV6-7 is an open reading frame, and its role is uncertain. This CDR3 spans 15 amino acids. V was trimmed by 3 bases and J by 6 bases, leaving 18 bases between them. The CDR3 DNA is TGTGCCAGCAGTTATTTGGGGCAGGGGAGTCGCGAGCAGTACTTC. Its protein is CASSYLGQGSREQYF.

The chain combines TRBV2 with TRBJ2-2; 7 bases are shared with TRBD2. The J segment lost 1 base and the V segment lost 6 bases, leaving 5 bases of the junction unmatched. The CDR3 loop spans 15 amino acids. Germline V lookup: CDR1 SNHLY, CDR2 FYNNEI. The CDR3 here is CASRLASGNTGELFF. The CDR3 DNA follows: TGTGCCAGCAGGCTTGCTAGCGGGAACACCGGGGAGCTGTTTTTT.

The genes are TRBV4-2 and TRBJ2-7, with D tentatively TRBD2 (7 bases). With 0 bases removed from V and 3 bases from J, the gap between germline ends came to 21 bases. Germline CDR1 reads LGHNA; CDR2 reads YNFKEQ. This CDR3 comprises 18 residues. The CDR3: CASSQDGILGGASYEQYF. In DNA, the CDR3 is TGTGCCAGCAGCCAAGATGGGATTTTAGGGGGGGCCAGCTACGAGCAGTACTTC.

The J gene is TRBJ2-7, the V gene TRBV7-3; D may be TRBD2 (5 bases). The CDR3 runs to 14 residues. Between the trimmed V and J ends, which lost 1 base and 6 bases, there was a span of 13 bases. Germline CDR1 is SGHTA and CDR2 is FQGTGA. Written as DNA, the CDR3 is TGTGCCAGCAGCTTAAGTGCTAGCTCGGGCGAGCAGTACTTC. It yields the protein CASSLSASSGEQYF.

This chain uses TRBV2 with TRBJ2-3, with D tentatively TRBD2 (7 bases). Per germline, CDR1 SNHLY and CDR2 FYNNEI. V lost 8 bases to trimming and J lost 3 bases, with 18 bases between them. CDR3 size: 15 residues. CDR3 DNA: TGTGCCAGCGTAGTTGGGGGGGCGCGGACAGATACGCAGTATTTT. This gives the protein CASVVGGARTDTQYF. Based on the CDR3 plus reference TRBV2 and TRBJ2-3, the full variable domain is EPEVTQTPSHQVTQMGQEVILRCVPISNHLYFYWYRQILGQKVEFLVSFYNNEISEKSEIFDDQFSVERPDGSNFTLKIRSTKLEDSAMYFCASVVGGARTDTQYFGPGTRLTVL.

In this sample, this clone turned up a few times. The chain has TRBV27 and TRBJ1-6; D perhaps matches TRBD1 (5 bases). There are 17 residues in the CDR3. V was shortened by 4 bases and J by 10 bases, with 23 bases between the two germline ends. Germline CDR1 reads MNHEY; CDR2 reads SMNVEV (reference sequence). CDR3 coding DNA: TGTGCCAGCAGTTCCCTGACAACGGGGCTCGGGAGATCACCCCTCCACTTT. It translates to CASSSLTTGLGRSPLHF.

This clone was picked up one time. The rearrangement uses TRBV5-4 and TRBJ1-1; 9 bases are a match to TRBD1. Trimming at V came to 4 bases and at J to 6 bases, leaving 13 bases not matched to a gene. Per germline, CDR1 SGHNT and CDR2 YYREEE (reference sequence). There are 16 residues in the CDR3. The CDR3 DNA sequence: TGTGCCAGCAGCGTAAAGGGACAGGGAAAGATCTCTGAAGCTTTCTTT. The encoded protein is CASSVKGQGKISEAFF.

The chain is built from TRBV7-9 and TRBJ1-2, with a tentative D call TRBD1 (5 bases). The V end lost 5 bases, the J end lost 4 bases, and 14 bases lay between the germline ends. From germline, CDR1 is SEHNR and CDR2 FQNEAQ (reference sequence). This CDR3 comprises 14 residues. For the CDR3, the DNA is TGTGCCAGCAGCCGCGGGGGGGAACGCTATGGCTACACCTTC. The encoded protein is CASSRGGERYGYTF.

As DNA, the CDR3 is TGTGCCAGCAGCCGAGCACAGGGGGCGAAGGCCTATGGCTACACCTTC. It yields the protein CASSRAQGAKAYGYTF. The chain uses TRBV5-6 and TRBJ1-2, with TRBD1 matching 9 bases. V was clipped by 4 bases and J by 4 bases; unmatched bases: 11. In germline, CDR1 is SGHDT, CDR2 YYEEEE. The CDR3 loop spans 16 amino acids.

This clone has a handful of counts. V and J are TRBV9 and TRBJ2-2; 7 bases line up with TRBD1. Per the germline V gene, CDR1 is SGDLS and CDR2 is YYNGEE. Trimming removed 4 bases from V and 2 bases from J; junction bases left unmatched: 5. The CDR3 loop spans 15 amino acids. DNA for the CDR3: TGTGCCAGCAGCCCACAGGGGTCCAACACCGGGGAGCTGTTTTTT. Residues: CASSPQGSNTGELFF.

The chain joins TRBV28 to TRBJ2-7; D not certain. The CDR3 is made up of 14 amino acids. From germline, CDR1 is MDHEN and CDR2 SYDVKM. V was trimmed by 4 bases and J by 0 bases, leaving 10 bases between them. The CDR3 here is CASSYRASSYEQYF. CDR3 sequence (DNA): TGTGCCAGCAGTTATAGAGCTTCCTCCTACGAGCAGTACTTC.

The J gene is TRBJ2-7, the V gene TRBV2, with 7 bases matching TRBD2. The CDR3 is made up of 14 amino acids. V gave up 7 bases and J gave up 2 bases; unmatched junction bases: 8. Per the germline V gene, CDR1 is SNHLY and CDR2 is FYNNEI. For the CDR3, the DNA is TGTGCCAGCACCGGCGTAGCGGGTGCCTACGAGCAGTACTTC. This encodes CASTGVAGAYEQYF.

The chain is built from TRBV7-6 and TRBJ2-7; the match to TRBD1 covers 11 bases. In germline, CDR1 is SGHVS, CDR2 FNYEAQ. J lost 8 bases, V lost 5 bases, and 8 bases had no gene match. This CDR3 has 14 amino acids. The CDR3 is CASSLGQGAQKQYF. Here the CDR3 DNA reads TGTGCCAGCAGCCTCGGACAGGGGGCACAGAAGCAGTACTTC.